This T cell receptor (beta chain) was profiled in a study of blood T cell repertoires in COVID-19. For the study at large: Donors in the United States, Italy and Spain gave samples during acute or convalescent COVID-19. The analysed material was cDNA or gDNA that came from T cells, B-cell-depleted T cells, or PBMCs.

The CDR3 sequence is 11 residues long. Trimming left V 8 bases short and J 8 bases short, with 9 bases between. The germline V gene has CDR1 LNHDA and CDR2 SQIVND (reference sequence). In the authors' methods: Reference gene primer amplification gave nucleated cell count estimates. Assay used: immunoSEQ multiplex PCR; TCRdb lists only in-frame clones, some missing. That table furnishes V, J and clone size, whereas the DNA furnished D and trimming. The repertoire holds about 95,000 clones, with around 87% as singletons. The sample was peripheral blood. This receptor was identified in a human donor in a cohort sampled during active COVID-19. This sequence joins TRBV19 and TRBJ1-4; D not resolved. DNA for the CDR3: TGTGCCAGTCAATCAATGGAAAAACTGTTTTTT. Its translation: CASQSMEKLFF.